This TCR beta chain was obtained from a study of blood T cell repertoires in COVID-19 (dated by TCRdb to the early 2020s). About the study as a whole: Recovered participants in ImmuneRACE Cohort 3 were defined by two consecutive negative NP/OP PCR tests, clearance by a healthcare professional, or resolution of symptoms. Where HLA class I and class II types were available, the types were taken from metadata supplied by the sample provider, not from assay-based typing. Samples came from the ongoing ImmuneRACE study (first 160 participants) plus 1,254 subjects from 6 global collaborators. The repertoires were released in a freely available public database meant as a resource for research on the immune response to SARS-CoV-2. The prospective study material was composed of cDNA or gDNA derived from T cells, B-cell-depleted T cells, or PBMCs. A de-identified subject ID, COVID-19 status, age in years and sex were almost always included in the sample metadata. Subjects who had been exposed to COVID-19, were actively infected with it, or had recovered from it provided the deeply sampled blood TCRbeta repertoires that made up the dataset. Collaborator samples came from the United States, Italy and Spain and covered acute and convalescent phases of COVID-19.

What the authors observed across the whole study: Clinical and demographic metadata were provided uncurated, with the amount varying by source and participant.

In the prospective study, participants were about 18 to 95 years old, resided in about two dozen geographic areas of the United States, and were enrolled through a virtual design. In the prospective study, cohorts were assigned on the basis of participant-reported clinical history obtained from a screening survey and a study questionnaire. Each participant in the prospective study had whole blood, serum and a nasopharyngeal or oropharyngeal swab collected by mobile phlebotomists. Prospective study participants could optionally give additional blood draws and questionnaires over an approximately two-month period. Prospective study blood samples were shipped either frozen or at room temperature before DNA extraction. On this clone itself: The antigen it recognizes is unknown. The record has no base qualities; no much larger clone is one base away. Other DNA sequences in the same sample also yield this CDR3.

TCRbeta CDR3 regions were amplified from genomic DNA by means of the immunoSEQ Assay, a bias-controlled multiplex PCR. The source study handled its data this way. Nucleated cell counts per sample were estimated from amplification of reference gene primers within the assay. Sequence reads were collapsed and filtered to measure the absolute abundance of every unique TCRbeta CDR3 rearrangement. For each sample, productive Simpson clonality was calculated as the square root of Simpson's diversity index across productive rearrangements. TCRdb took over this immuneACCESS table, retaining in-frame rearrangements with V and J assigned. Such tables are incomplete; in checked studies, under half of the missing clones stem from an unresolved V gene, and the remainder is unexplained. V, J and clone size reflect that table, while D and trimming were determined from the DNA. Present in this sample are 300,000 to 450,000 clones, 80% to 90% of which were seen just once. Of the sample, 1.9% is held by the ten largest clones.

There are 14 amino acids in the CDR3, from cysteine to phenylalanine inclusive. The read is trimmed to its CDR3 DNA, 42 bases read in frame from base 1. The germline V end is reduced by 6 bases and the J end by 4 bases; junction bases left unmatched: 2. CDR1 and CDR2, looked up from the germline V gene, are SNHLY and FYNNEI. This sequence originates from a man in his forties or fifties in a cohort exposed to, infected with or recovered from COVID-19 (not recorded which). The chain is made from TRBV2 and TRBJ2-1; TRBD2 fits 11 bases in the junction. Sequenced: PBMCs or T cells enriched from blood (not recorded which). The encoded CDR3 is CASSRLAGYNEQFF. The sequenced DNA: TGTGCCAGCAGCCGACTAGCGGGATACAATGAGCAGTTCTTC.